This TCR beta chain emerged from a study of T cells after yellow fever vaccination. This clonotype was counted between two and nine times. Via MiXCR, TCRdb re-called the 5' RACE reads, giving one row per CDR3 protein. Counted here are about 220,000 distinct CDR3 sequences, less than 3.5% occurring once; the ten biggest clones make up approximately 3%. The V gene end was trimmed by 4 bases and the J gene end by 3 bases; junction bases not matched to a gene: 2. From germline, CDR1 is SGHRS and CDR2 YFSETQ. The CDR3 loop spans 14 amino acids. The rearrangement joins TRBV5-1 to TRBJ2-5; TRBD1 aligns across 11 bases. This TCR derives from a man aged 18-30 years who received the YFV17D yellow fever vaccine. The sequencing used CD4+ T cells sorted from PBMCs, collected 10 days after the yellow fever booster vaccination. Here the CDR3 reads CASSPGQGEETQYF. CDR3 nucleotide sequence: TGCGCCAGCAGCCCGGGACAGGGGGAAGAGACCCAGTACTTC.